This T cell receptor beta chain came from a study of T cells after yellow fever vaccination. Overall study findings and caveats: Almost all vaccine-responding clonotypes could not be detected on day 0 in sorted memory subsets.

In this sample, this clonotype turned up many times. 5'RACE template switching produced TCR cDNA carrying a universal primer site and UMIs. One entry per CDR3 protein, called by TCRdb with MiXCR from the 5' RACE reads. The profile covers approximately 31,000 distinct CDR3 sequences, with about 10% appearing a single time and 9.5% to 15% taken by the ten largest. The sequenced sample was PBMCs, either bulk or a sorted T-cell subset (CD4+, CD8+, memory, or dextramer-sorted; not recorded which), obtained roughly 15 days after the first yellow fever vaccination. This sequence was found in a man aged 18 to 30 who received the YFV17D yellow fever vaccine.

This chain's CDR3 is CASSLAGEKNIQYF. CDR3 nucleotides: TGTGCCAGCAGCTTAGCCGGGGAGAAAAACATTCAGTACTTC. The chain carries TRBV7-2 and TRBJ2-4; D perhaps matches TRBD2 (5 bases). The CDR3 runs 14 residues. Germline values: CDR1 SGHTA, CDR2 FQGNSA. V was pared by 0 bases and J by 4 bases, with 7 bases between.